This TCR beta chain was sequenced for a study of post-analysis software for immune sequencing data. For the study at large: Courses of disease covered relapsing-remitting, secondary progressive and progressive-relapsing multiple sclerosis. The study's findings and limits: Significantly decreased normalized Chao1 diversity was recorded for multiple sclerosis patients relative to controls. The five TRBV segments detected at higher frequency in patients than in controls included TRBV5-6, TRBV5-1 and TRBV20-1. F measure clustering grouped samples strongly by preparation batch.

The CDR3 spans 13 residues. Per the germline V gene, CDR1 is SGHRS and CDR2 is YFSETQ. Trimming cost V 0 bases and J 8 bases; bases outside gene matches: 4. Unique molecular identifiers were built into the TCR beta cDNA libraries. TCRdb reanalysed the PCR reads using MiXCR and keeps one entry per CDR3 protein. There are about 260,000 distinct CDR3 sequences in the sample; 30% to 45% occur only once, and 4% to 6% lies in the top ten. This clonotype occurred a few times. What it binds is not known. The TCR sequence derives from a girl between 10 and 17 years old with multiple sclerosis. The chain combines TRBV5-1 with TRBJ1-2; TRBD1 agrees at 7 bases. Sequencing used blood. The CDR3, as DNA: TGCGCCAGCAGCTTGGAGGGGGCGCGGGGCTACACCTTC. Encoded protein: CASSLEGARGYTF.